This entry lists 7 T cell receptor beta chains sequenced from one sample in a study of CD8 T cells in Susac syndrome. With random hexamers, roughly 0.45 to 1 ug RNA was reverse transcribed. Each CDR3 protein is one row after TCRdb ran MiXCR on the immunoSEQ multiplex PCR reads. The repertoire has about 300,000 distinct CDR3 sequences, about nine tenths of them found once; the top ten carry more than 0.15%. Sequencing was performed on CD8+ T cells from PBMCs. The receptors shown here come from a human donor with multiple sclerosis.

CDR3 coding DNA: TGTGCCAGCAGCTTAGCTTTAGATCGGGAGTCCCCTCTCTACGAGCAGTACTTC. It yields the protein CASSLALDRESPLYEQYF. The chain couples TRBV7-8 to TRBJ2-7, with a possible D match to TRBD2 (6 bases). CDR1 and CDR2 from the germline V gene are SGHVS and FQNEAQ. CDR3 length: 18 residues. The V and J ends lost 0 bases and 3 bases respectively, with 21 bases between them.

V is TRBV13 and J is TRBJ2-3, with 12 bases aligning to TRBD2. Germline CDR1 is PRHDT and CDR2 is FYEKMQ (reference sequence). The CDR3 covers 19 residues. The trim removed 8 bases at V and 1 base at J, leaving 16 bases unmatched. DNA of the CDR3: TGTGCCAGCGCCGGAGGGCCTAGCGGGGGGGCCGTTGGCACAGATACGCAGTATTTT. Translation: CASAGGPSGGAVGTDTQYF.

This sequence joins TRBV27 and TRBJ2-1; D may be TRBD2 (7 bases). CDR1 is MNHEY, CDR2 SMNVEV, per germline (reference sequence). This CDR3 has 15 residues. The ends were cut back, 2 bases at V and 4 bases at J, with 12 bases in the middle. The CDR3 nucleotides are TGTGCCAGCAGTTTAGGGGGGGGGCCTTACAATGAGCAGTTCTTC. Translated: CASSLGGGPYNEQFF.

This clonotype was recorded once. This chain links TRBV20-1 with TRBJ2-1, with D possibly called TRBD1 or TRBD2 (5 bases each). Trimming took off 1 base at V and 0 bases at J, with 19 bases between the two ends. Germline lookup yields CDR1 DFQATT and CDR2 SNEGSKA (reference sequence). The CDR3 has 18 amino acids. CDR3 nucleotide sequence: TGCAGTGCTAGAGGAGAAAACCCCGGGACGGACTCCTACAATGAGCAGTTCTTC. Translation gives CSARGENPGTDSYNEQFF.

V usage is TRBV5-5 and J usage is TRBJ1-1; no definite D call. The germline V and J ends were trimmed by 0 bases and 0 bases, with 6 bases remaining between them. CDR3 length: 14 residues. CDR1 and CDR2 from the germline V gene are SGHKS and YYEKEE (reference sequence). DNA of the CDR3: TGTGCCAGCAGCTTGGTAGTGATGAACACTGAAGCTTTCTTT. The encoded protein is CASSLVVMNTEAFF.

The rearrangement joins TRBV7-9 to TRBJ2-7; D tentatively reads TRBD1 or TRBD2 (5 bases each). This CDR3 contains 14 residues. CDR1 is SEHNR, CDR2 FQNEAQ, per germline (reference sequence). V lost 1 base and J 6 bases, leaving 13 bases between the germline ends. CDR3 sequence reads: CASSLVGEGFEQYF. CDR3 coding DNA: TGTGCCAGCAGCTTAGTCGGTGAGGGGTTCGAGCAGTACTTC.

This clonotype has just one count. V gene TRBV5-1 combines with J gene TRBJ2-1; perhaps TRBD2 as D (5 bases). Trimming took 4 bases from V and 0 from J, leaving 17 bases between them. The germline V gene encodes CDR1 SGHRS and CDR2 YFSETQ. The CDR3 sequence is 17 residues long. CDR3 in amino acids: CASSPLVGRVSYNEQFF. The CDR3 bases are TGCGCCAGCAGCCCTTTAGTAGGGAGAGTCTCCTACAATGAGCAGTTCTTC.